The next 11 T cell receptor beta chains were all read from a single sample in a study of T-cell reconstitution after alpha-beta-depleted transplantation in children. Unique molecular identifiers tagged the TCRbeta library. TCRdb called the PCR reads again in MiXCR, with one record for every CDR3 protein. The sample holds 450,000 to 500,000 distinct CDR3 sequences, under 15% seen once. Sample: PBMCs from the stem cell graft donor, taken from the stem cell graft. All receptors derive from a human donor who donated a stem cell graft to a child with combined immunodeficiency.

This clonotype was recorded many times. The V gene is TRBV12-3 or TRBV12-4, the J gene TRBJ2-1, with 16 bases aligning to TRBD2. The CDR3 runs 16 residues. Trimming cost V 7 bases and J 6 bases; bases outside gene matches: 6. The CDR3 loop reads CASKPGLAGGLNEQFF. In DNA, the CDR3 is TGTGCCAGCAAGCCGGGACTAGCGGGGGGGCTCAATGAGCAGTTCTTC.

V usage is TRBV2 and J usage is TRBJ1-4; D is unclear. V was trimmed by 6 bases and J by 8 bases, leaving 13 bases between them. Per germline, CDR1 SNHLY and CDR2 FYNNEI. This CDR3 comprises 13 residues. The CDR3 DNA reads TGTGCCAGCAGGGTCCGAAACGGGGAAAAACTGTTTTTT. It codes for CASRVRNGEKLFF.

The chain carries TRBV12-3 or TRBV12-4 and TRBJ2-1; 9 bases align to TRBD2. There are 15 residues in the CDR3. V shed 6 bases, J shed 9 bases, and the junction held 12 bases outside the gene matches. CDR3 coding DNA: TGTGCCAGCAGATACCGGTTAGCGGGAGTCGGTGAGCAGTTCTTC. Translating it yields CASRYRLAGVGEQFF.

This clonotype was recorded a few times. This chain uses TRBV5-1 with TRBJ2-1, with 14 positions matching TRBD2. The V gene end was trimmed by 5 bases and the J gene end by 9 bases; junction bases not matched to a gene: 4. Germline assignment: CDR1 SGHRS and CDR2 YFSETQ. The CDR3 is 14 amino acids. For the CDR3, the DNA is TGCGCCAGCAGAGGGACTAGCGGGAGTGGTGAGCAGTTCTTC. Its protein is CASRGTSGSGEQFF. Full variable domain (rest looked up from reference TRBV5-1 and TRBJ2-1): KAGVTQTPRYLIKTRGQQVTLSCSPISGHRSVSWYQQTPGQGLQFLFEYFSETQRNKGNFPGRFSGRQFSNSRSEMNVSTLELGDSALYLCASRGTSGSGEQFFGPGTRLTVL.

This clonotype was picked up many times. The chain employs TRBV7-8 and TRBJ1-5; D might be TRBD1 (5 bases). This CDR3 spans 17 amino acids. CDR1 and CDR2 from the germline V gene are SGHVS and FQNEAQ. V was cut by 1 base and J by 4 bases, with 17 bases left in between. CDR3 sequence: CASSLGARGRYNQPQHF. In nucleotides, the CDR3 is TGTGCCAGCAGCTTAGGGGCACGGGGACGCTATAATCAGCCCCAGCATTTT.

The CDR3 region has the DNA TGCGCCAGCAGCCCGGGGACAGGAAACAATGAGGGGCAGTTCTTC. Protein sequence: CASSPGTGNNEGQFF. The chain uses TRBV5-1 and TRBJ2-1, with 8 bases fitting TRBD1. CDR1 and CDR2 from the germline V gene are SGHRS and YFSETQ. After removal of 4 bases from V and 12 bases from J, the junction contained 15 bases not matched to a gene. This CDR3 is 15 amino acids long.

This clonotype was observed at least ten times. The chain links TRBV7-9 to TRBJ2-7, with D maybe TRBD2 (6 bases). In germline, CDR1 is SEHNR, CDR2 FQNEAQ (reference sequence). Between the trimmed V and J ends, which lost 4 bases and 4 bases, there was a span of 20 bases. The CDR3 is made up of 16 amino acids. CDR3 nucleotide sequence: TGTGCCAGCAGCTCCGGGAGACTAGTGCTGGAATACGAGCAGTACTTC. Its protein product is CASSSGRLVLEYEQYF.

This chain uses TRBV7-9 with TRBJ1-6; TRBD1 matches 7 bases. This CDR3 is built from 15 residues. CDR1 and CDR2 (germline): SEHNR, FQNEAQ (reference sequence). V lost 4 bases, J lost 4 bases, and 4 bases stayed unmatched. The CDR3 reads CASSWGTAYNSPLHF. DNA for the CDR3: TGTGCCAGCAGCTGGGGGACAGCTTATAATTCACCCCTCCACTTT.

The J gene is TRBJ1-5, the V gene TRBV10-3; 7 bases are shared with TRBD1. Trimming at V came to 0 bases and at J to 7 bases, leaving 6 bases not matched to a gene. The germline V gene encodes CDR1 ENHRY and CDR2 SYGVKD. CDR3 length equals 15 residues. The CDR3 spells CAISESKGGGQPQHF. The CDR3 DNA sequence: TGTGCCATCAGTGAGTCAAAAGGGGGCGGGCAGCCCCAGCATTTT.

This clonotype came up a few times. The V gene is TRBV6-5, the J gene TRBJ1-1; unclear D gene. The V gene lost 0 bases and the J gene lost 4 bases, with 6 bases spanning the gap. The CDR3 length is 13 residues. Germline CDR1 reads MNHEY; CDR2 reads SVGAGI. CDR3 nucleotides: TGTGCCAGCAGTTACTCCGAGGGCACTGAAGCTTTCTTT. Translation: CASSYSEGTEAFF.

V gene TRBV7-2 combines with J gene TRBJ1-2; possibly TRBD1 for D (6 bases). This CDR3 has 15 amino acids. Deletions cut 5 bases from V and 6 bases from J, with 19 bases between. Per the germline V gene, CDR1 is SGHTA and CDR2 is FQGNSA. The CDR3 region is CASSRQVGGSDGYTF. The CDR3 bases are TGTGCCAGCAGCCGACAGGTTGGGGGGAGCGATGGCTACACCTTC.